Presented here are 2 T cell receptor beta chains from one specimen sequenced in a study of T-cell memory formation after mild COVID-19. Via MiXCR, TCRdb re-called the 5' RACE reads, giving one row per CDR3 protein. The profile covers approximately 230,000 distinct CDR3 sequences, with about a sixth appearing a single time and approximately 3.5% taken by the ten largest. The sequenced sample consisted of PBMCs or a T cell subset sorted from them (not recorded which). These receptors were collected from a man between 18 and 29 years old who had mild COVID-19 (a few samples of this study predate the infection). Cell type and time point are not known.

The chain has TRBV15 and TRBJ2-5; 14 bases match TRBD2. This CDR3 region has 16 residues. Losses at the gene ends were 4 bases for V and 4 bases for J; bases not matched to a gene: 5. Germline loops: CDR1 LNHNV, CDR2 YYDKDF (reference sequence). The CDR3 DNA is TGTGCCACCAGCAAGGGACTAGCGGGGGCGGGAGAGACCCAGTACTTC. Translation gives CATSKGLAGAGETQYF.

This clonotype came up a few times. V gene TRBV20-1 combines with J gene TRBJ2-3, with TRBD2 as a possible D gene (6 bases). Germline values: CDR1 DFQATT, CDR2 SNEGSKA (reference sequence). The germline V and J ends were trimmed by 4 bases and 0 bases, with 14 bases remaining between them. This CDR3 is built from 15 residues. The CDR3 coding sequence is TGCAGTGCTATACTCGGGGGAACGAGCACAGATACGCAGTATTTT. This translates into CSAILGGTSTDTQYF.